This T cell receptor beta chain is drawn from a study of STAT3 mutations in large granular lymphocyte leukemia. Concerning this clone: Its specificity is unknown.

The study's findings and limits: Every T-cell large granular lymphocyte leukemia patient had at least one immunodominant TCR beta clonotype. All newly emerging clones after therapy were STAT3 wild type.

Average productive template count per sample was 40,000 to 45,000. Clones were sequenced by immunoSEQ multiplex PCR, and TCRdb holds only the in-frame ones, with some missing. The table records over 30,000 clones, about 90% of them present only once. V trimming: 1 base; J trimming: 3 bases; junction bases outside the gene matches: 3. CDR1 SGHRS and CDR2 YFSETQ come from the germline V gene. CDR3 size: 15 residues. The sequence was collected from a man aged 60 to 75 with T-cell large granular lymphocyte leukemia. Some clones in this sample may be carry-over from other donors' samples. The chain links TRBV5-1 to TRBJ2-2; 7 positions match TRBD2. The sequencing input was peripheral blood mononuclear cells. CDR3 coding DNA: TGCGCCAGCAGCTTGAGGGAGGGAGACACCGGGGAGCTGTTTTTT. This gives the protein CASSLREGDTGELFF. Full variable domain (outside the CDR3, taken from reference TRBV5-1 and TRBJ2-2): KAGVTQTPRYLIKTRGQQVTLSCSPISGHRSVSWYQQTPGQGLQFLFEYFSETQRNKGNFPGRFSGRQFSNSRSEMNVSTLELGDSALYLCASSLREGDTGELFFGEGSRLTVL.